The 9 T cell receptor beta chains below come from one sample, sequenced in a study of cytotoxic CD8 clonotypes in ibrutinib-treated CLL. Clones were sequenced by immunoSEQ multiplex PCR, and TCRdb holds only the in-frame ones, with some missing. The sample has more than 60,000 clones, roughly 83% seen once. Source: PBMCs, taken after 24 months of ibrutinib treatment. Receptors were obtained from a human donor with chronic lymphocytic leukemia.

The chain joins TRBV7-2 to TRBJ1-2; 7 positions agree with TRBD1. Germline V gene data show CDR1 as SGHTA and CDR2 as FQGNSA. The CDR3 is made up of 14 amino acids. The ends lost 6 bases at V and 3 bases at J; junction bases unmatched: 7. The DNA for the CDR3 is TGTGCCAGCAGTTTCAACCAGGGGGACTATGGCTACACCTTC. This codes for CASSFNQGDYGYTF.

This chain connects TRBV7-8 to TRBJ2-2; 14 bases are a match to TRBD2. The germline V gene encodes CDR1 SGHVS and CDR2 FQNEAQ. This CDR3 spans 16 amino acids. V was clipped by 5 bases and J by 5 bases; unmatched bases: 4. CDR3 coding DNA: TGTGCCAGCAGCCCTAGACTAGCGGGAGGGACCGGGGAGCTGTTTTTT. Amino acid sequence: CASSPRLAGGTGELFF.

The chain joins TRBV7-2 to TRBJ2-2; the match to TRBD1 covers 10 bases. Trimming took 4 bases from V and 4 from J; bases not matched to a gene: 0. CDR1 SGHTA and CDR2 FQGNSA come from the germline V gene. The CDR3 has 14 amino acids. In DNA, the CDR3 is TGTGCCAGCAGCTGGACAGGGGGCACCGGGGAGCTGTTTTTT. This encodes CASSWTGGTGELFF.

V usage is TRBV2 and J usage is TRBJ2-1; TRBD1 or TRBD2 may be the D gene (5 bases each). The ends were cut back, 5 bases at V and 3 bases at J, with 8 bases in the middle. Germline lookup yields CDR1 SNHLY and CDR2 FYNNEI. This CDR3 contains 13 residues. Written as DNA, the CDR3 is TGTGCCAGCAGTCGGGACCACTACAATGAGCAGTTCTTC. This codes for CASSRDHYNEQFF.

Remarks on this clone: Other nucleotide sequences in the sample specify the same CDR3. This rearrangement joins TRBV7-2 to TRBJ2-1; no clear D gene. The CDR3 contains 12 residues. The germline V gene encodes CDR1 SGHTA and CDR2 FQGNSA. Trimming stripped 1 base from V and 7 bases from J, with 5 bases between. The CDR3 DNA is TGTGCCAGCAGCTTAGAACGGAATGAGCAGTTCTTC. Its protein is CASSLERNEQFF.

The chain employs TRBV4-1 and TRBJ2-1; 7 nucleotides agree with TRBD1. The CDR3 spans 13 residues. Per germline, CDR1 MGHRA and CDR2 YSYEKL. V trimming: 3 bases; J trimming: 6 bases; junction bases outside the gene matches: 2. The CDR3 spells CASSQNRGNEQFF. DNA for the CDR3: TGCGCCAGCAGCCAGAACAGGGGCAATGAGCAGTTCTTC.

In the case of this clone: This CDR3 is also generated by other DNA sequences in the sample. This chain links TRBV27 with TRBJ2-5; 8 nucleotides agree with TRBD1. Trimming took 6 bases from V and 5 from J; bases not matched to a gene: 11. The CDR3 is 15 amino acids. Germline assignment: CDR1 MNHEY and CDR2 SMNVEV (reference sequence). In DNA form, the CDR3 reads TGTGCCAGCAGCTTAGGGGCAGGGGGCTGGGAGACCCAGTACTTC. This sequence encodes CASSLGAGGWETQYF.

The V call is TRBV6-4, the J call TRBJ2-5, with unresolved D. CDR3 length equals 18 residues. Germline V lookup: CDR1 MRHNA, CDR2 SNTAGT. Trimming cost V 0 bases and J 2 bases, with 19 bases left between them. The CDR3 sequence is CASSDSRKSPPRQETQYF. CDR3 bases: TGTGCCAGCAGTGACTCCCGAAAGAGCCCTCCGCGACAAGAGACCCAGTACTTC.

The rearrangement links TRBV18 to TRBJ2-1; 11 positions agree with TRBD2. The CDR3 covers 19 residues. Per germline, CDR1 KGHSH and CDR2 LQKENI. Trimming took 2 bases from V and 5 from J; bases not matched to a gene: 14. The CDR3 bases are TGTGCCAGCTCACCAATAGGGACTAGCGGAGTCCCCTACGACAATGAGCAGTTCTTC. It is translated as CASSPIGTSGVPYDNEQFF.